The rows below give T cell receptor beta chains drawn from one sample of a study of tissue T cells after allogeneic stem cell transplantation. Produced via immunoSEQ multiplex PCR; TCRdb's table is partial and in-frame only. The sample shows 5,500 to 7,000 clones, roughly three fifths of them seen only once. Sequencing used tissue from the jejunum, obtained at autopsy. The receptors stem from a male donor at least 60 years old with lung cancer. Both conserved end residues are part of each CDR3. Fields, in order: D gene, clone size, J gene, V gene, CDR3 protein, CDR3 DNA. A D gene is named only where the DNA matches it firmly. Clone size, where shown, is once, few, many, or a class for clones that have expanded.

-,-,TRBJ1-5,TRBV15,CATSRDSRGDEPQHF,TGTGCCACCAGCAGAGATTCGCGGGGAGACGAGCCCCAGCATTTT
-,-,TRBJ1-1,TRBV4-3,CASSQQGSTEAFF,TGCGCCAGCAGCCAACAGGGAAGTACTGAAGCTTTCTTT
TRBD1,medium-sized,TRBJ1-1,TRBV27,CASSLWRSDRGTEAFF,TGTGCCAGCAGTTTATGGAGATCGGACAGGGGGACTGAAGCTTTCTTT
-,-,TRBJ2-1,TRBV9,CASSVVGTYNEQFF,TGTGCCAGCAGCGTAGTTGGGACCTACAATGAGCAGTTCTTC
TRBD2,-,TRBJ2-1,TRBV6-2/TRBV6-3,CASSLTGTTYNEQFF,TGTGCCAGCAGTTTGACCGGGACTACCTACAATGAGCAGTTCTTC
TRBD1,-,TRBJ1-2,TRBV7-2,CASSLQGGNYGYTF,TGTGCCAGCAGCTTACAGGGGGGAAACTATGGCTACACCTTC
-,once,TRBJ1-6,TRBV11-3,CASSVDLASPLHF,TGTGCCAGCAGCGTTGACCTAGCTTCACCCCTCCACTTT
TRBD1,-,TRBJ2-2,TRBV5-1,CASRPHGTANTGELFF,TGCGCCAGCAGGCCCCACGGGACAGCGAACACCGGGGAGCTGTTTTTT
-,-,TRBJ1-6,TRBV30,CAQPSTSSYNSPLHF,TGTGCCCAACCAAGCACCAGCTCCTATAATTCACCCCTCCACTTT
-,-,TRBJ2-2,TRBV3-1/TRBV3-2,CASSQEGRSTGELFF,TGTGCCAGCAGCCAAGAGGGACGGAGCACCGGGGAGCTGTTTTTT
TRBD1,-,TRBJ1-1,TRBV5-1,CASSSGQDTEAFF,TGCGCCAGCAGCTCCGGACAGGACACTGAAGCTTTCTTT
-,medium-sized,TRBJ1-6,TRBV2,CASSGTATMSNSPLHF,TGTGCCAGCAGTGGGACCGCAACAATGTCGAATTCACCCCTCCACTTT
-,once,TRBJ2-1,TRBV6-5,CASSWTASYNEQFF,TGTGCCAGCAGTTGGACGGCCTCCTACAATGAGCAGTTCTTC
TRBD1,-,TRBJ1-2,TRBV7-6,CASSPGQGLGGYTF,TGTGCCAGCAGCCCGGGACAGGGTTTGGGTGGCTACACCTTC
-,-,TRBJ1-2,TRBV4-3,CASSQDVRGGIGYTF,TGCGCCAGCAGCCAAGATGTCAGGGGAGGGATTGGCTACACCTTC
-,-,TRBJ2-7,TRBV7-8,CASSGEAYEQYF,TGTGCCAGCAGCGGGGAAGCCTACGAGCAGTACTTC
-,-,TRBJ1-1,TRBV7-9,CASSLGGNRDTEAFF,TGTGCCAGCAGCTTGGGGGGGAACAGGGACACTGAAGCTTTCTTT
-,-,TRBJ2-7,TRBV13,CASSLSLISSYEQYF,TGTGCCAGCAGCTTATCCCTTATTAGCTCCTACGAGCAGTACTTC
-,-,TRBJ1-2,TRBV7-2,CASSFGGDYGYTF,TGTGCCAGCAGTTTTGGGGGGGATTATGGCTACACCTTC
-,-,TRBJ1-5,TRBV4-1,CASSQAGPLINQPQHF,TGCGCCAGCAGCCAGGCGGGCCCTCTAATAAATCAGCCCCAGCATTTT
-,-,TRBJ2-7,TRBV15,CATRGGVQGYEQYF,TGTGCCACCAGAGGGGGGGTGCAGGGATACGAGCAGTACTTC
-,-,TRBJ1-6,TRBV30,CAWSVRGGGNSPLHF,TGTGCCTGGAGTGTACGGGGGGGAGGTAATTCACCCCTCCACTTT
-,few,TRBJ1-5,TRBV6-5,CASSSSRRSNQPQHF,TGTGCCAGCAGTTCCTCCCGTAGGAGCAATCAGCCCCAGCATTTT
-,-,TRBJ1-4,TRBV7-7,CASSPRDPATNEKLFF,TGTGCTAGCAGCCCGCGGGACCCTGCAACTAATGAAAAACTGTTTTTT
TRBD1,-,TRBJ1-2,TRBV19,CASTSIRTGGNYGYTF,TGTGCCAGTACCAGTATTCGGACAGGGGGGAACTATGGCTACACCTTC
-,-,TRBJ1-2,TRBV5-6,CASSSRSIYTF,TGTGCCAGCAGCTCCCGTAGTATCTACACCTTC
-,-,TRBJ1-2,TRBV6-1,CASSEAPGRYYGYTF,TGTGCCAGCAGTGAAGCGCCAGGGAGGTACTATGGCTACACCTTC
-,-,TRBJ1-2,TRBV15,CATSRDMVAGRYGYTF,TGTGCCACCAGCAGAGATATGGTGGCAGGTCGTTATGGCTACACCTTC
-,medium-sized,TRBJ1-3,TRBV28,CASSTWTASSGNTIYF,TGTGCCAGCAGTACGTGGACTGCCTCCTCTGGAAACACCATATATTTT
-,-,TRBJ2-7,TRBV10-3,CAISESTGKYEQYF,TGTGCCATCAGTGAGTCGACCGGGAAATACGAGCAGTACTTC
TRBD2,few,TRBJ2-2,TRBV2,CAENSGANTGELFF,TGTGCCGAAAATAGCGGGGCGAACACCGGGGAGCTGTTTTTT
-,-,TRBJ1-4,TRBV14,CASSQGFSNYEKLFF,TGTGCCAGCAGCCAAGGATTTTCGAACTACGAAAAACTGTTTTTT
-,medium-sized,TRBJ1-5,TRBV4-1,CASSQTANQPQHF,TGCGCCAGCAGCCAGACCGCCAATCAGCCCCAGCATTTT
-,few,TRBJ1-5,TRBV10-3,CAISEGRNSNQPQHF,TGTGCCATCAGTGAAGGGCGGAATAGCAATCAGCCCCAGCATTTT
TRBD2,few,TRBJ2-5,TRBV7-9,CASSPGTRETQYF,TGTGCCAGCAGCCCGGGGACTAGGGAGACCCAGTACTTC